This TCR beta chain was sequenced during a study of T cells in Graves' hyperthyroidism and ophthalmopathy. This clonotype was detected many times. Amplification yielded TCR beta CDR3 regions, with RNA transcripts as the source. The HTBI primer set served for first-round RT-PCR of the TCR CDR3. TCRdb re-called the multiplex PCR reads through MiXCR, storing one row per CDR3 protein. The table includes under 350,000 distinct CDR3 sequences, roughly a fifth detected once. The CDR3 has 13 amino acids. CDR1 is LGHDT and CDR2 is YNNKEL in the germline V gene (reference sequence). V lost 3 bases to trimming and J lost 4 bases, with 9 bases between them.

The chain recombines TRBV3-1 with TRBJ2-5; perhaps TRBD2 as D (7 bases). Material: blood. This TCR was sampled from a woman between 45 and 65 years old with Graves' hyperthyroidism. The CDR3 sequence is CASSQRGGETQYF. In DNA form, the CDR3 reads TGTGCCAGCAGCCAGAGGGGGGGAGAGACCCAGTACTTC.